This T cell receptor beta chain was obtained from a study of blood T cell repertoires in COVID-19. The overall study: Acute and convalescent COVID-19 samples came from the United States, Italy and Spain. The cDNA or gDNA used as material had been derived from T cells, B-cell-depleted T cells, or PBMCs.

Germline V lookup: CDR1 SEHNR, CDR2 FQNEAQ (reference sequence). V lost 3 bases, J lost 10 bases, and 16 bases lay in between. This CDR3 contains 15 residues. Under the authors' procedure: Reference gene primers were amplified, and this amplification served to estimate nucleated cell counts. The method was immunoSEQ multiplex PCR; TCRdb's version includes in-frame clones alone and lacks a portion of them. V and J calls and clone size follow that table, whereas D and trimming were derived from the DNA. The table includes about 160,000 clones, over 80% detected once. The V call is TRBV7-9, the J call TRBJ1-6, with D possibly matching TRBD1 (6 bases). This sequence originates from a woman aged 55-70 years who had recovered from COVID-19. The sequenced material came from peripheral blood. The CDR3 reads CASSFSTGPESPLHF. As DNA, the CDR3 is TGTGCCAGCAGCTTCTCAACAGGGCCCGAGTCACCCCTCCACTTT.